The 22 T cell receptor beta chains presented below share a single source sample, sequenced in a study of control samples from healthy donors and cancer patients. The method was immunoSEQ multiplex PCR; TCRdb's version includes in-frame clones alone and lacks a portion of them. The sample lists more than 150,000 clones; about 94% were seen once. Sequencing was performed on blood. These receptors all come from a man between 50 and 59 years old in good health.

This clone appeared a few times. The gene calls are TRBV18 and TRBJ2-5; TRBD1 aligns across 7 bases. CDR3 length: 15 residues. With V trimmed by 1 base and J by 1 base, 3 bases remained unmatched. Germline loops: CDR1 KGHSH, CDR2 LQKENI. As DNA, the CDR3 is TGTGCCAGCTCACCACTTTGGACAGGCCAAGAGACCCAGTACTTC. Amino acids: CASSPLWTGQETQYF. Filled out from reference TRBV18 and TRBJ2-5, the complete variable domain reads NAGVMQNPRHLVRRRGQEARLRCSPMKGHSHVYWYRQLPEEGLKFMVYLQKENIIDESGMPKERFSAEFPKEGPSILRIQQVVRGDSAAYFCASSPLWTGQETQYFGPGTRLLVL.

The chain links TRBV7-9 to TRBJ1-5; 10 positions match TRBD1. Germline loops: CDR1 SEHNR, CDR2 FQNEAQ (reference sequence). V was clipped by 5 bases and J by 0 bases; unmatched bases: 16. The CDR3 runs 20 residues. CDR3: CASSRFSGTGEMFSNQPQHF. In DNA form, the CDR3 reads TGTGCCAGCAGCAGATTCTCCGGGACAGGGGAGATGTTTAGCAATCAGCCCCAGCATTTT.

This chain links TRBV5-5 with TRBJ2-1; the match to TRBD2 covers 9 bases. This CDR3 is built from 16 residues. V dropped 0 bases and J dropped 6; count of bases not matched to a gene: 7. Germline loops: CDR1 SGHKS, CDR2 YYEKEE (reference sequence). The CDR3 DNA follows: TGTGCCAGCAGCTTGGCCGAGGGACTAGCCGGCAATGAGCAGTTCTTC. Amino acids: CASSLAEGLAGNEQFF.

The chain is built from TRBV29-1 and TRBJ1-5; weak D call: TRBD1 (6 bases). The germline gives CDR1 SQVTM, CDR2 ANQGSEA. This CDR3 spans 14 amino acids. Trimming removed 4 bases from V and 6 bases from J, with 16 bases in between. Written as DNA, the CDR3 is TGCAGCGTTGCCTATACAGGGAAAGGTCAGCCCCAGCATTTT. The encoded protein is CSVAYTGKGQPQHF.

The rearrangement uses TRBV7-2 and TRBJ2-3, with D unresolved. CDR1 and CDR2 (germline): SGHTA, FQGNSA. CDR3 size: 14 residues. V was pared by 3 bases and J by 0 bases, with 7 bases between. The CDR3 is CASSFGGSTDTQYF. DNA for the CDR3: TGTGCCAGCAGCTTCGGTGGCAGCACAGATACGCAGTATTTT.

V and J are TRBV5-1 and TRBJ1-1, with a tentative D call TRBD1 (5 bases). Germline V gene sequence: CDR1 SGHRS, CDR2 YFSETQ. The CDR3 consists of 13 residues. V lost 1 base and J lost 5, with 9 bases in between. The CDR3 coding sequence is TGCGCCAGCAGCTTGCAGGGCGGGACTGAAGCTTTCTTT. Amino acids: CASSLQGGTEAFF.

The chain carries TRBV2 and TRBJ2-2; D gene unclear. The CDR3 loop spans 13 amino acids. Trimming stripped 2 bases from V and 6 bases from J, with 7 bases between. CDR1 SNHLY and CDR2 FYNNEI come from the germline V gene. CDR3 sequence reads: CASSESSAGELFF. The CDR3 bases are TGTGCCAGCAGTGAATCGAGCGCCGGGGAGCTGTTTTTT.

The V and J genes are TRBV6-5 and TRBJ1-2; D gene unclear. Trimming stripped 9 bases from V and 0 bases from J, with 14 bases between. This CDR3 contains 14 residues. Germline-derived CDR1 and CDR2 are MNHEY and SVGAGI. The CDR3 protein is CASNRGDTNYGYTF. The CDR3 DNA is TGTGCCAGTAACCGGGGAGATACTAACTATGGCTACACCTTC.

The V call is TRBV6-2 or TRBV6-3, the J call TRBJ2-3; D call uncertain. Trimming shortened V by 5 bases and J by 0 bases, and 15 bases separated the two germline ends. Germline V gene sequence: CDR1 MNHEY, CDR2 SVGEGT. The CDR3 is made up of 16 amino acids. CDR3: CASSLLSVPSTDTQYF. The CDR3 nucleotides are TGTGCCAGCAGTCTCCTTTCGGTGCCGAGCACAGATACGCAGTATTTT.

The CDR3 DNA reads TGTGCCAGCAGTTCCCCTTCCGACAGGGGCCCTTACGAGCAGTACTTC. Protein: CASSSPSDRGPYEQYF. The chain employs TRBV28 and TRBJ2-7; 8 nucleotides agree with TRBD1. Looked up from germline, CDR1 is MDHEN and CDR2 is SYDVKM. The V and J ends lost 4 bases and 4 bases, in that order; junction bases with no gene match: 12. The CDR3 runs to 16 residues. Full variable domain (rest looked up from reference TRBV28 and TRBJ2-7): DVKVTQSSRYLVKRTGEKVFLECVQDMDHENMFWYRQDPGLGLRLIYFSYDVKMKEKGDIPEGYSVSREKKERFSLILESASTNQTSMYLCASSSPSDRGPYEQYFGPGTRLTVT.

This clone was seen just once. The chain combines TRBV4-1 with TRBJ2-3, with D perhaps being TRBD1 or TRBD2 (6 bases each). Germline V lookup: CDR1 MGHRA, CDR2 YSYEKL. The CDR3 runs to 20 residues. Between the trimmed V and J ends, which lost 4 bases and 5 bases, there was a span of 31 bases. CDR3 sequence (DNA): TGCGCCAGCAGCCCTACCTCGGGGGATTGGAGTTTAGGGGGACAAGATACGCAGTATTTT. Protein sequence: CASSPTSGDWSLGGQDTQYF.

This sequence joins TRBV4-2 and TRBJ2-1, with D maybe TRBD2 (5 bases). Germline V gene lookup returns CDR1 LGHNA and CDR2 YNFKEQ. The CDR3 length is 16 residues. With 0 bases removed from V and 4 bases from J, the gap between germline ends came to 13 bases. This chain's CDR3 is CASSQEVSAEYNEQFF. The CDR3 nucleotides are TGTGCCAGCAGCCAAGAGGTTAGCGCAGAGTACAATGAGCAGTTCTTC.

The chain combines TRBV28 with TRBJ1-6; maybe TRBD1 (6 bases). The ends were cut back, 8 bases at V and 6 bases at J, with 11 bases in the middle. The CDR3 extends over 13 amino acids. Germline V CDR1 and CDR2: MDHEN, SYDVKM. The CDR3 nucleotides are TGTGCCAGCGTTGGACAGTCTAATTCACCCCTCCACTTT. This codes for CASVGQSNSPLHF.

The chain couples TRBV6-5 to TRBJ2-7; TRBD1 matches 7 bases. The CDR3 extends over 15 amino acids. The germline gives CDR1 MNHEY, CDR2 SVGAGI. Trimming took 0 bases from V and 1 from J; bases not matched to a gene: 3. The CDR3 coding sequence is TGTGCCAGCAGTTACTCCTCGACAGGGTCCTACGAGCAGTACTTC. This encodes CASSYSSTGSYEQYF.

The V call is TRBV11-2, the J call TRBJ2-1, with a possible D match to TRBD2 (5 bases). Per germline, CDR1 SGHAT and CDR2 FQNNGV. The CDR3 has 15 residues. V lost 4 bases to trimming and J lost 7 bases, with 17 bases between them. The CDR3 here is CASSSRTWGWNEQFF. CDR3 sequence (DNA): TGTGCCAGCAGCTCCAGGACTTGGGGATGGAATGAGCAGTTCTTC. The whole variable domain, remainder taken from reference TRBV11-2 and TRBJ2-1, is EAGVAQSPRYKIIEKRQSVAFWCNPISGHATLYWYQQILGQGPKLLIQFQNNGVVDDSQLPKDRFSAERLKGVDSTLKIQPAKLEDSAVYLCASSSRTWGWNEQFFGPGTRLTVL.

The rearrangement uses TRBV19 and TRBJ1-5, with D possibly being TRBD1 (6 bases). Germline V lookup: CDR1 LNHDA, CDR2 SQIVND (reference sequence). CDR3 length equals 16 residues. V dropped 5 bases and J dropped 0 bases, with 14 bases sitting between them. CDR3 bases: TGTGCCAGTAGTTCCCGGGACACCTATAGCAATCAGCCCCAGCATTTT. Protein: CASSSRDTYSNQPQHF.

V and J are TRBV5-4 and TRBJ2-7; possibly TRBD2 for D (6 bases). The CDR3 runs 14 residues. V lost 0 bases and J lost 7, with 14 bases in between. Looked up from germline, CDR1 is SGHNT and CDR2 is YYREEE (reference sequence). CDR3 nucleotide sequence: TGTGCCAGCAGCTTGGCCGCGGGCGGGATTGAGCAGTACTTC. Its translation is CASSLAAGGIEQYF.

The chain combines TRBV5-4 with TRBJ2-1; D is unresolved. Trimming removed 0 bases at V and 9 bases at J, with 10 bases between. CDR1 and CDR2 (germline): SGHNT, YYREEE (reference sequence). CDR3 size: 13 residues. The CDR3 is CASSLGGVPEQFF. CDR3 bases: TGTGCCAGCAGCTTGGGTGGGGTCCCTGAGCAGTTCTTC. Combining the CDR3 with reference TRBV5-4 and TRBJ2-1 gives the whole variable domain ETGVTQSPTHLIKTRGQQVTLRCSSQSGHNTVSWYQQALGQGPQFIFQYYREEENGRGNFPPRFSGLQFPNYSSELNVNALELDDSALYLCASSLGGVPEQFFGPGTRLTVL.

The chain uses TRBV15 and TRBJ1-1, with D possibly TRBD1 on 6 matching bases. This CDR3 is built from 15 residues. The ends were cut back, 0 bases at V and 4 bases at J, with 12 bases in the middle. Germline CDR1 reads LNHNV; CDR2 reads YYDKDF (reference sequence). CDR3 DNA: TGTGCCACCAGCAGAGATCGGGTAGGGGGCACTGAAGCTTTCTTT. Protein product: CATSRDRVGGTEAFF.

This clone has a single count. The chain combines TRBV10-3 with TRBJ2-7, with D hard to call. Looked up from germline, CDR1 is ENHRY and CDR2 is SYGVKD. The V end lost 3 bases, the J end lost 11 bases, and 11 bases lay between the germline ends. The CDR3 extends over 11 amino acids. For the CDR3, the DNA is TGTGCCATCAGTGACCGGAACCTAAAGTACTTC. This gives the protein CAISDRNLKYF.

The rearrangement links TRBV6-5 to TRBJ1-4; no firm D call. V gave up 6 bases and J gave up 0 bases, with 8 bases separating them. The germline V gene has CDR1 MNHEY and CDR2 SVGAGI. This CDR3 has 14 amino acids. The CDR3 DNA sequence: TGTGCCAGCAGGACCGGGACAACTAATGAAAAACTGTTTTTT. It translates to CASRTGTTNEKLFF.

J is TRBJ1-5 and V is TRBV6-5; perhaps TRBD1 as D (6 bases). The CDR3 is 14 residues long. Germline CDR1 MNHEY, CDR2 SVGAGI. Trimming left V 6 bases short and J 7 bases short, with 16 bases between. In DNA, the CDR3 is TGTGCCAGCAGCCATTTACAGGGAGAGCAGCCCCAGCATTTT. Protein sequence: CASSHLQGEQPQHF.